Shown below are 7 T cell receptor beta chains from a single sample sequenced in a study of radiotherapy plus CTLA-4 blockade in lung cancer. Profiled with immunoSEQ multiplex PCR; TCRdb holds only in-frame clones, not every one. Of approximately 52,000 clones listed, around 79% are singletons. The sequenced sample was peripheral blood, obtained from a patient treated with radiotherapy plus ipilimumab. The receptors come from a human donor with non-small cell lung cancer who had a complete response to radiotherapy plus ipilimumab.

The chain employs TRBV30 and TRBJ1-1, with 10 bases matching TRBD1. CDR1 GTSNPN and CDR2 SVGIG come from the germline V gene (reference sequence). The CDR3 length is 15 residues. The trim removed 0 bases at V and 3 bases at J, leaving 4 bases unmatched. CDR3 coding DNA: TGTGCCTGGAGTGTACGACAGGGGGCGTACACTGAAGCTTTCTTT. This sequence encodes CAWSVRQGAYTEAFF.

V and J are TRBV7-2 and TRBJ1-6; 9 nucleotides align to TRBD1. V gave up 5 bases and J gave up 7 bases; unmatched junction bases: 3. Germline V gives CDR1 SGHTA, CDR2 FQGNSA. This CDR3 region has 14 residues. CDR3 amino acids: CASSTDRGNSPLHF. Here the CDR3 DNA reads TGTGCCAGCAGCACCGACAGGGGGAATTCACCCCTCCACTTT.

V usage is TRBV6-5 and J usage is TRBJ1-1; D perhaps matches TRBD1 (5 bases). This CDR3 spans 14 amino acids. The germline CDR1 and CDR2 sequences are MNHEY and SVGAGI. V was cut by 2 bases and J by 6 bases, with 13 bases left in between. The CDR3 nucleotides are TGTGCCAGCAGTTACGAGGCAGGGAGGGCTGAAGCTTTCTTT. Translation gives CASSYEAGRAEAFF.

The chain carries TRBV5-5 and TRBJ1-2; D remains ambiguous. This CDR3 region has 14 residues. The ends were cut back, 0 bases at V and 4 bases at J, with 10 bases in the middle. Germline assignment: CDR1 SGHKS and CDR2 YYEKEE (reference sequence). CDR3 DNA sequence: TGTGCCAGCAGCTTGGCCTTCGGTGGCTATGGCTACACCTTC. As protein: CASSLAFGGYGYTF.

The chain has TRBV5-1 and TRBJ2-7; 11 bases agree with TRBD2. V dropped 3 bases and J dropped 5; count of bases not matched to a gene: 4. This CDR3 is built from 14 residues. Looked up from germline, CDR1 is SGHRS and CDR2 is YFSETQ. The CDR3, as DNA: TGCGCCAGCAGCTCCTTAGCGGGGGGGAACGAGCAGTACTTC. This translates into CASSSLAGGNEQYF.

The chain employs TRBV6-6 and TRBJ2-3; TRBD2 aligns across 8 bases. Unmatched junction bases numbered 8, after V lost 7 bases and J lost 5 bases. In germline, CDR1 is MNHNY, CDR2 SVGAGI (reference sequence). There are 14 residues in the CDR3. CDR3 residues: CASNSGGPRDTQYF. The CDR3 bases are TGTGCCAGCAATTCGGGAGGGCCAAGAGATACGCAGTATTTT.

The chain recombines TRBV30 with TRBJ1-1, with D unclear. The CDR3 runs 14 residues. The V and J ends lost 0 bases and 5 bases respectively, with 13 bases between them. Looked up from germline, CDR1 is GTSNPN and CDR2 is SVGIG (reference sequence). The CDR3 DNA reads TGTGCCTGGAGTGTACCCGGGATGCGGACTGAAGCTTTCTTT. Translated, it gives CAWSVPGMRTEAFF.